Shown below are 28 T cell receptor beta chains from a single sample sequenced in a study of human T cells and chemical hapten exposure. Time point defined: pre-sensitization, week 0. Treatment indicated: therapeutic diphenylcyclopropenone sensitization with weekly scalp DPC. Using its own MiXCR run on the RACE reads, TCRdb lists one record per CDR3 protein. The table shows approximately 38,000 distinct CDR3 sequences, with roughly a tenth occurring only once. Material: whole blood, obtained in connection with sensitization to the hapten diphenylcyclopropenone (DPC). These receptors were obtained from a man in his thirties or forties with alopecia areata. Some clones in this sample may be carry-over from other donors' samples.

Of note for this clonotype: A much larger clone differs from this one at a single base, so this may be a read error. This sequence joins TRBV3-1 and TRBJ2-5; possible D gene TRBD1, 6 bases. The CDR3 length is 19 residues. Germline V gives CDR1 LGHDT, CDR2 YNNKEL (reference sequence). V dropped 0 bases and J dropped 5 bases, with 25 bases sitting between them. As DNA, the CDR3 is TGTGCCAGCAGCCAAGATGTGTTGCCAGGGGATTATTACGCGGAGACCCAGTACTTC. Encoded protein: CASSQDVLPGDYYAETQYF.

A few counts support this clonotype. The CDR3 sequence is CASSRTTGEQYV. DNA for the CDR3: TGTGCCAGCAGTAGAACGACAGGGGAGCAGTACGTC. The chain recombines TRBV14 with TRBJ2-7; 7 bases are shared with TRBD1. After removal of 6 bases from V and 7 bases from J, the junction contained 6 bases not matched to a gene. The CDR3 runs 12 residues. Germline lookup yields CDR1 SGHDN and CDR2 FVKESK.

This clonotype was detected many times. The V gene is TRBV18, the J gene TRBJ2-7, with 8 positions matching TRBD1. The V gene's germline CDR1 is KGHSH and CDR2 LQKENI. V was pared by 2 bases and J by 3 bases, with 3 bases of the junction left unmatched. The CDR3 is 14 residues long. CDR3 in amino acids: CASSPGTGVYEQYV. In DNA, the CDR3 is TGTGCCAGCTCACCAGGGACAGGCGTCTACGAGCAGTACGTC.

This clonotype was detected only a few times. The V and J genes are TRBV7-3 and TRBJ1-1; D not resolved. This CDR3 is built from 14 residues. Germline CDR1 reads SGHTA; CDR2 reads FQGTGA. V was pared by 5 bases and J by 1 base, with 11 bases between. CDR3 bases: TGTGCCAGCAGCCCGGGCCACCGGAACACTGAAGCTTTCTTT. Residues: CASSPGHRNTEAFF. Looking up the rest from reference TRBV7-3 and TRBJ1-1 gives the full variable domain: GAGVSQTPSNKVTEKGKYVELRCDPISGHTALYWYRQSLGQGPEFLIYFQGTGAADDSGLPNDRFFAVRPEGSVSTLKIQRTERGDSAVYLCASSPGHRNTEAFFGQGTRLTVV.

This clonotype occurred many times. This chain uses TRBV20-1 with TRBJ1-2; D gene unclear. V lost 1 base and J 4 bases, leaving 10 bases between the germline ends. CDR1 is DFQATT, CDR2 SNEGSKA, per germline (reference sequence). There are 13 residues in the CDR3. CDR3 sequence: CSARGRQSYGYTF. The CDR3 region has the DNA TGCAGTGCTAGAGGTCGGCAGTCCTATGGCTACACCTTC.

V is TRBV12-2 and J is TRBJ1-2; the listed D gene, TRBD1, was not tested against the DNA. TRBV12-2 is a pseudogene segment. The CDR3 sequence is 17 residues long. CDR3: CASRLEKGQGDCYGYTF. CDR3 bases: TGTGCAAGTCGCTTAGAAAAGGGACAGGGAGATTGCTATGGCTACACCTTC.

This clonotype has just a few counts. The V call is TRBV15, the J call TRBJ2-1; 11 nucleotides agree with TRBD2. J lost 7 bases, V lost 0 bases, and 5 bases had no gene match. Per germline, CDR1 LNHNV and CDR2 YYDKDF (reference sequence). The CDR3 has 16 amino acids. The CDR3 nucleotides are TGTGCCACCAGCAGAGATCCTAGCGGGAGGTATAATGAGCAGTTCTTC. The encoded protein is CATSRDPSGRYNEQFF.

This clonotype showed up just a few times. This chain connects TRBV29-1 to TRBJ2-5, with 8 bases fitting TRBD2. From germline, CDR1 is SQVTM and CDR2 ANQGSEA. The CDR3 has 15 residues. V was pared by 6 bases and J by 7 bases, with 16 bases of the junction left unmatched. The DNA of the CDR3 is TGCAGCGTCGATCAACTAGCGGTCGACAAGAGGACCCAGTACTTC. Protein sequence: CSVDQLAVDKRTQYF.

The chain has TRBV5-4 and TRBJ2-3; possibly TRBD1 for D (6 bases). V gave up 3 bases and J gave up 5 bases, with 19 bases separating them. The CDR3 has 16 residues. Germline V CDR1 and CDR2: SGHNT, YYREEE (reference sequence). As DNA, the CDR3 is TGTGCCAGCAGCTCCGCGCGTGTACAGGGTTTAGATACGCAGTATTTT. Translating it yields CASSSARVQGLDTQYF. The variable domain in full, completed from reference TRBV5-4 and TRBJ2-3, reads ETGVTQSPTHLIKTRGQQVTLRCSSQSGHNTVSWYQQALGQGPQFIFQYYREEENGRGNFPPRFSGLQFPNYSSELNVNALELDDSALYLCASSSARVQGLDTQYFGPGTRLTVL.

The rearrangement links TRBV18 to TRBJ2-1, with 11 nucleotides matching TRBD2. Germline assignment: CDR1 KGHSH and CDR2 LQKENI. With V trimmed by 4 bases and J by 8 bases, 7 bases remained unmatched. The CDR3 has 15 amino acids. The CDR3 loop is CASSLQGTSGDEQFF. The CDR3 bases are TGTGCCAGCTCACTTCAAGGGACTAGCGGTGATGAGCAGTTCTTC. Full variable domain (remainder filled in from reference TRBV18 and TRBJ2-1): NAGVMQNPRHLVRRRGQEARLRCSPMKGHSHVYWYRQLPEEGLKFMVYLQKENIIDESGMPKERFSAEFPKEGPSILRIQQVVRGDSAAYFCASSLQGTSGDEQFFGPGTRLTVL.

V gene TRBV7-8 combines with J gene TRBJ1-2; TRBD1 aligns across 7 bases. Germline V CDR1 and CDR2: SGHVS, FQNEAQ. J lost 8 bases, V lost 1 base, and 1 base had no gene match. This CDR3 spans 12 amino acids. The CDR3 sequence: CASSLGTGGYTF. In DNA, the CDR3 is TGTGCCAGCAGCTTAGGGACAGGCGGCTACACCTTC.

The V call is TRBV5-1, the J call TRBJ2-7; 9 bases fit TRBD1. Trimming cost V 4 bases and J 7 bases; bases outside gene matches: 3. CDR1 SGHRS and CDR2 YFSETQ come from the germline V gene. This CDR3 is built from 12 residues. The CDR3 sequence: CASSTGGGEQYF. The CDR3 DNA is TGCGCCAGCAGCACAGGGGGCGGGGAGCAGTACTTC.

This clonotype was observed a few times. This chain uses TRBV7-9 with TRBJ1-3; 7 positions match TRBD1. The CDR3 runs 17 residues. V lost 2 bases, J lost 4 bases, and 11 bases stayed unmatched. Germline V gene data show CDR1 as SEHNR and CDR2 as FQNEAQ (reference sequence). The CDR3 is CASSLSLNRGSGNTIYF. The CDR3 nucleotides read TGTGCCAGCAGCTTATCCCTGAACAGGGGTTCCGGAAACACCATATATTTT.

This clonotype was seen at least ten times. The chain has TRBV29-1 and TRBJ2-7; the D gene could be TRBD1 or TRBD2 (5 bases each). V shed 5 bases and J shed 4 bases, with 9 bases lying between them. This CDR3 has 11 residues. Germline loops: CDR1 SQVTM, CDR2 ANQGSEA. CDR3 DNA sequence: TGCAGCGTTTCCAGGGAGTACGAGCAGTACTTC. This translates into CSVSREYEQYF.

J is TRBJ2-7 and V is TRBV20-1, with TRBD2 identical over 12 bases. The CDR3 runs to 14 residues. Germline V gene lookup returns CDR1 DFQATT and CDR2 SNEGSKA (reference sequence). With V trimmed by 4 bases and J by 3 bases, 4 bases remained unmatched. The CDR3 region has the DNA TGCAGTGCTACACCGGGACTAGCGGGCTACGAGCAGTACGTC. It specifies CSATPGLAGYEQYV.

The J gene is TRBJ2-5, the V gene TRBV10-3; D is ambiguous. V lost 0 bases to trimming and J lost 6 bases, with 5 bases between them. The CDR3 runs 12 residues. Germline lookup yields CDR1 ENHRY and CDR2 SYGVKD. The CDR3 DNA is TGTGCCATCAGTGAGTCCAGGAAGACCCAGTACTTC. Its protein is CAISESRKTQYF.

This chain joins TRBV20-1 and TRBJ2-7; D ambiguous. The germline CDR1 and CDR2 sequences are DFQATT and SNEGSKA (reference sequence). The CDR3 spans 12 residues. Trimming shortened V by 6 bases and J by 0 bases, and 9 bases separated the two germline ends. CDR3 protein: CSAAISSYEQYV. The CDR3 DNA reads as TGCAGTGCGGCCATAAGCTCCTACGAGCAGTACGTC.

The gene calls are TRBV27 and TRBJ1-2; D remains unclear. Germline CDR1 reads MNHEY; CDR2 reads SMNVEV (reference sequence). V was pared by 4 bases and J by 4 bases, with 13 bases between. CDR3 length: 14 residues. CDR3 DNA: TGTGCCAGCAGTTCACCGGGGAGAAGCTATGGCTACACCTTC. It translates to CASSSPGRSYGYTF.

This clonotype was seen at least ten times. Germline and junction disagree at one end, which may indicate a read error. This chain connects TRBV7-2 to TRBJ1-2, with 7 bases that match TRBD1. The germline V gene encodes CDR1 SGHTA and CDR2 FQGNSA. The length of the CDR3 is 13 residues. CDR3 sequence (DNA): TGTGCCAGCAGCTTAGACCCCGGACAGGCACGGATCTTC. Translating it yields CASSLDPGQARIF.

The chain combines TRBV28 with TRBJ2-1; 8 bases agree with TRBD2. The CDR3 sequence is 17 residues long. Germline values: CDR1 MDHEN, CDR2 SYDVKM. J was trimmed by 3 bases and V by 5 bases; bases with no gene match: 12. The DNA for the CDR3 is TGTGCCAGCAGTAGCCCGGGACTAGTGTCCTACTACAATGAGCAGTTCTTC. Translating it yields CASSSPGLVSYYNEQFF.

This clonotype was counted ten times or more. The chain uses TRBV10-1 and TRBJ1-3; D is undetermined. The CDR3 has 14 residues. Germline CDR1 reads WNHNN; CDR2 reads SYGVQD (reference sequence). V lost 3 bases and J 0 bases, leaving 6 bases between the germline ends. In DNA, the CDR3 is TGCGCCAGCAGTGACGGACCCTCTGGAAACACCATATATTTT. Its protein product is CASSDGPSGNTIYF.

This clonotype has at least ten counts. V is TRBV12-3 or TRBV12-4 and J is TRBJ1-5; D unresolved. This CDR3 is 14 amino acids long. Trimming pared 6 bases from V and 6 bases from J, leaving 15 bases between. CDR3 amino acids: CASSPPYMAQPQHF. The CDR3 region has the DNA TGTGCCAGCAGCCCACCGTACATGGCTCAGCCCCAGCATTTT.

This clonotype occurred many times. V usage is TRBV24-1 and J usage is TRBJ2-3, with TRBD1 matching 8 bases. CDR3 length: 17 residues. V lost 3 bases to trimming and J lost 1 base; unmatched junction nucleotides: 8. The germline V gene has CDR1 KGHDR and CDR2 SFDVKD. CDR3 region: CATSDHDRGEGTDTQYF. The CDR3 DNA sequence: TGTGCCACCAGTGATCACGACAGGGGAGAGGGCACAGATACGCAGTATTTT.

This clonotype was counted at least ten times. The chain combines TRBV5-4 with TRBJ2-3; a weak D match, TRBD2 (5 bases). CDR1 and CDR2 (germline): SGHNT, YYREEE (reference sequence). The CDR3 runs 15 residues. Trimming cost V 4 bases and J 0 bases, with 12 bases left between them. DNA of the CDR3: TGTGCCAGCAGCCAGGACTTTTATAGCACAGATACGCAGTATTTT. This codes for CASSQDFYSTDTQYF.

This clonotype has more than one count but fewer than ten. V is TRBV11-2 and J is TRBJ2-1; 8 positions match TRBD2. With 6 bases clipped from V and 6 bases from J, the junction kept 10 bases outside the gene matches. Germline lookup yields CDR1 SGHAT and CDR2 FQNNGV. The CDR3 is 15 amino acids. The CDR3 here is CASRRIAGYLNEQFF. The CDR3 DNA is TGTGCCAGCAGGAGAATAGCGGGATATCTCAATGAGCAGTTCTTC. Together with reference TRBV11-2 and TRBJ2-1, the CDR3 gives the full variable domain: EAGVAQSPRYKIIEKRQSVAFWCNPISGHATLYWYQQILGQGPKLLIQFQNNGVVDDSQLPKDRFSAERLKGVDSTLKIQPAKLEDSAVYLCASRRIAGYLNEQFFGPGTRLTVL.

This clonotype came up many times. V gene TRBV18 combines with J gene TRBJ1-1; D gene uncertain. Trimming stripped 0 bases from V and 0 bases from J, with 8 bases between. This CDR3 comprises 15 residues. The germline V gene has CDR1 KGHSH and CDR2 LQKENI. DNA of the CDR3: TGTGCCAGCTCACCACCGACACCCATGAACACTGAAGCTTTCTTT. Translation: CASSPPTPMNTEAFF.

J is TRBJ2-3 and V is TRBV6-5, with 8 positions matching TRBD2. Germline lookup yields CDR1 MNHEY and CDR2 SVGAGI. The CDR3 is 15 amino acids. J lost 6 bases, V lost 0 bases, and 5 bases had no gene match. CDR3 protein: CASSYSELAVDTQYF. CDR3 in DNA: TGTGCCAGCAGTTACTCAGAACTAGCGGTCGATACGCAGTATTTT.

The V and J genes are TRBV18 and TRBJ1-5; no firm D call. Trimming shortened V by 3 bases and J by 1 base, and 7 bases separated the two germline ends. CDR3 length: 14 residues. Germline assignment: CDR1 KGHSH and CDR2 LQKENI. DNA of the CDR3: TGTGCCAGCTCACCGGACGTAAGCAATCAGCCCCAGCATTTT. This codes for CASSPDVSNQPQHF. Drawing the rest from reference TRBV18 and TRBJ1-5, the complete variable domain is NAGVMQNPRHLVRRRGQEARLRCSPMKGHSHVYWYRQLPEEGLKFMVYLQKENIIDESGMPKERFSAEFPKEGPSILRIQQVVRGDSAAYFCASSPDVSNQPQHFGDGTRLSIL.